This T cell receptor (beta chain) was identified in a study of PD-L1 blockade in urothelial cancer. CDR1 and CDR2 from the germline V gene are LNHDA and SQIVND (reference sequence). V was clipped by 6 bases and J by 6 bases; unmatched bases: 2. The CDR3 consists of 12 residues. Documented time point: pretreatment peripheral blood. Profiled with immunoSEQ multiplex PCR; TCRdb holds only in-frame clones, not every one. The sample contains some 56,000 clones, 65% to 90% of which appear only once. Source: PBMCs, taken around atezolizumab (anti-PD-L1) treatment. The receptor's source is a man in his sixties or seventies with urothelial cancer. The chain combines TRBV19 with TRBJ1-5; 7 bases align to TRBD1. CDR3 in amino acids: CASRTGTQPQHF. CDR3 DNA: TGTGCCAGTAGGACAGGGACTCAGCCCCAGCATTTT.